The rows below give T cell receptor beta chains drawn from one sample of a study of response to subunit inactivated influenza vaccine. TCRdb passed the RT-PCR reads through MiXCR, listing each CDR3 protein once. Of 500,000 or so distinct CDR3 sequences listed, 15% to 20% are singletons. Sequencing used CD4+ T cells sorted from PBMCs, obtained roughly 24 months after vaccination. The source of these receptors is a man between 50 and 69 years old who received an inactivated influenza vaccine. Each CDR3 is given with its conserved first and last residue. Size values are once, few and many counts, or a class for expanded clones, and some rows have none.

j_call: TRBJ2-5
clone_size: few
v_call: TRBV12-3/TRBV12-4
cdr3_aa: CASSSGQGFGTQYF

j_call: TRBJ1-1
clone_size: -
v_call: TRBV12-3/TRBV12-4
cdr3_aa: CASSTGTENTEAFF

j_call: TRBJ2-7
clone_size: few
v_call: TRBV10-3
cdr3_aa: CAISLGQGVRNEQYF

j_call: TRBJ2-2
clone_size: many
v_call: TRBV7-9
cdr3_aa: CASSPGQNTGELFF

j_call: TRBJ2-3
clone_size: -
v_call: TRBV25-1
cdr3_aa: CASTPKWVTDTQYF

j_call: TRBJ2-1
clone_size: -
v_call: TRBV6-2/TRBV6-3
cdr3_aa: CASSPARAHEQFF

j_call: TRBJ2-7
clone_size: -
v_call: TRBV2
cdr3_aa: CASGSGSGYEQYF

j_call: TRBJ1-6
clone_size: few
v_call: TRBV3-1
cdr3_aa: CASSPRDRTYYNSPLHF

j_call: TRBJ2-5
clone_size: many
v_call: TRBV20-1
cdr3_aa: CSATTSGRGETQYF

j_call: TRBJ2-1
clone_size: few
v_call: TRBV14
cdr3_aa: CASSQTRDRDYNEQFF

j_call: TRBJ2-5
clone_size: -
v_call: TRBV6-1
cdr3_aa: CASSADLWDRGQETQYF

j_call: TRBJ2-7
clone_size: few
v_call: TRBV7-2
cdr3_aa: CASSLATLYEQYF

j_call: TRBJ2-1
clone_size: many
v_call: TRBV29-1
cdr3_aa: CSVDGKGLAFDEQFF

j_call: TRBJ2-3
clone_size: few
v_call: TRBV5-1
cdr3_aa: CASSLASQGDTDTQYF

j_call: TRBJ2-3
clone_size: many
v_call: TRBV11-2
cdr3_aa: CASSLGIWTDTQYF

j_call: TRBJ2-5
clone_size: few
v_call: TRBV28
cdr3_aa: CASSAPGQGMETQYF

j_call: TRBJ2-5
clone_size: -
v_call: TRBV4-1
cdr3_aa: CASHRGGGSRETQYF